This section outlines one TCR beta chain sequence together with its context. Its antigen is undetermined. These data are taken from a study of blood T cells in healthy people across ages. With a J-beta primer mix and a sample-barcoded 5' primer, a second PCR ran roughly 6 to 11 cycles. From the 5' RACE reads, TCRdb called clonotypes with MiXCR, one entry per CDR3 protein. The table includes fewer than 900,000 distinct CDR3 sequences, more than 40% detected once. Study-level results: It was held that diversity estimates obtained from one million T cells represented underestimates. A conclusive naive versus antigen-experienced comparison was prevented by the unsorted PBMCs.

The germline CDR1 and CDR2 sequences are SGHDT and YYEEEE. V lost 4 bases to trimming and J lost 1 base, with 11 bases between them. The CDR3 consists of 14 residues. J is TRBJ1-1 and V is TRBV5-6, with D uncertain. Input material: blood. The origin of this receptor is a woman aged 55-69 years in good health. The CDR3 DNA reads TGTGCCAGCAGCCAAGGTTGGGGGAACACTGAAGCTTTCTTT. Amino acid sequence: CASSQGWGNTEAFF.